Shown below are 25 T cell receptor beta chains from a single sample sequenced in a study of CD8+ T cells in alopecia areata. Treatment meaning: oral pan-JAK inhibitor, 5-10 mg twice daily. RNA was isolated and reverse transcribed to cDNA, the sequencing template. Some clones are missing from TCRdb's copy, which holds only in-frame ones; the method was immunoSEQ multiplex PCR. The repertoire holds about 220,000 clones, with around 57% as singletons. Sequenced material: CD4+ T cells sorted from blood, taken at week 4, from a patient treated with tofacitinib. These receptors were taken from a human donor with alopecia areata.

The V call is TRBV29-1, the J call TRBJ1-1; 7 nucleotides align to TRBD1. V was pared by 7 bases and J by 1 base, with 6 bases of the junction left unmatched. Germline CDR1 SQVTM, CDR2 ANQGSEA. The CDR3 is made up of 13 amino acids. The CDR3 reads CSATGQQNTEAFF. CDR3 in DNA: TGCAGCGCTACGGGACAGCAGAACACTGAAGCTTTCTTT. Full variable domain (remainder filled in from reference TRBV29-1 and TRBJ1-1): SAVISQKPSRDICQRGTSLTIQCQVDSQVTMMFWYRQQPGQSLTLIATANQGSEATYESGFVIDKFPISRPNLTFSTLTVSNMSPEDSSIYLCSATGQQNTEAFFGQGTRLTVV.

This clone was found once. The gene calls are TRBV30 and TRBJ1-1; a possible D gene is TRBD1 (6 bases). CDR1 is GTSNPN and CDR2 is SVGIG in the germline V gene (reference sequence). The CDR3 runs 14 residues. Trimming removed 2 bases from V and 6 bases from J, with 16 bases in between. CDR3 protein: CAWSRRLNRAEAFF. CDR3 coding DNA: TGTGCCTGGAGTCGACGTCTAAACAGGGCTGAAGCTTTCTTT.

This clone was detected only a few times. CDR3 DNA: TGTGCCAGCAGCTTAGATTGGGGAGATACGCAGTATTTT. Translated: CASSLDWGDTQYF. The rearrangement joins TRBV7-2 to TRBJ2-3; the D is unclear. Looked up from germline, CDR1 is SGHTA and CDR2 is FQGNSA. Deletions cut 1 base from V and 5 bases from J, with 7 bases between. The CDR3 contains 13 residues.

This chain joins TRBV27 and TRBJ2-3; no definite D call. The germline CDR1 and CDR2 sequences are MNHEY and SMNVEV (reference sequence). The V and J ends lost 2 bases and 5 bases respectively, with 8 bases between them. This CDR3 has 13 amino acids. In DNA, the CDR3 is TGTGCCAGCAGTTTAAGGCGAGGAGATACGCAGTATTTT. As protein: CASSLRRGDTQYF.

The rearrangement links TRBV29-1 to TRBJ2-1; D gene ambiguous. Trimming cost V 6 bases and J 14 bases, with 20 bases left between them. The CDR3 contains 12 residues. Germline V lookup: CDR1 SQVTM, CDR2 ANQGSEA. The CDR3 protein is CSVEMAVLREFF. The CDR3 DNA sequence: TGCAGCGTCGAAATGGCGGTGCTCCGAGAGTTCTTC.

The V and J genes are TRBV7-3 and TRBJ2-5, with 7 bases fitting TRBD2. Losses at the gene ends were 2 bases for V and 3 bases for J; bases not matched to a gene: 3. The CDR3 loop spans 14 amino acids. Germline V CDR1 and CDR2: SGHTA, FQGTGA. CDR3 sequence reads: CASSLSSGEETQYF. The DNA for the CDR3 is TGTGCCAGCAGCTTATCCAGCGGGGAAGAGACCCAGTACTTC. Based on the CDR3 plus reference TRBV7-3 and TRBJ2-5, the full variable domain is GAGVSQTPSNKVTEKGKYVELRCDPISGHTALYWYRQSLGQGPEFLIYFQGTGAADDSGLPNDRFFAVRPEGSVSTLKIQRTERGDSAVYLCASSLSSGEETQYFGPGTRLLVL.

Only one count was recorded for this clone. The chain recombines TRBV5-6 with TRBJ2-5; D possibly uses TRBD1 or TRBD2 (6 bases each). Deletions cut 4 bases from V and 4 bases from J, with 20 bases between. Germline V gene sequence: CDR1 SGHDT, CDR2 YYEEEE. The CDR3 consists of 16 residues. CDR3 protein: CASSLRGLGGGETQYF. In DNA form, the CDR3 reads TGTGCCAGCAGCCTCAGAGGATTGGGGGGCGGAGAGACCCAGTACTTC.

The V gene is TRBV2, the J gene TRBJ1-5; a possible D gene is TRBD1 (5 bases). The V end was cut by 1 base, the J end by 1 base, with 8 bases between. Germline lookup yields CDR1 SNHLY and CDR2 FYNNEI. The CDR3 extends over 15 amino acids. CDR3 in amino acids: CASSEGWGSNQPQHF. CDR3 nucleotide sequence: TGTGCCAGCAGTGAAGGTTGGGGGAGCAATCAGCCCCAGCATTTT. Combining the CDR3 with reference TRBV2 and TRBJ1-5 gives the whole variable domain EPEVTQTPSHQVTQMGQEVILRCVPISNHLYFYWYRQILGQKVEFLVSFYNNEISEKSEIFDDQFSVERPDGSNFTLKIRSTKLEDSAMYFCASSEGWGSNQPQHFGDGTRLSIL.

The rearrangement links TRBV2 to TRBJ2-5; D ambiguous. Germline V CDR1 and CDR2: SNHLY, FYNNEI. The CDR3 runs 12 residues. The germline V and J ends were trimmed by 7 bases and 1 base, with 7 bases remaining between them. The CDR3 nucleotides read TGTGCCAGCATGACCGCCCAAGAGACCCAGTACTTC. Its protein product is CASMTAQETQYF. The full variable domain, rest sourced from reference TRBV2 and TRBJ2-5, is EPEVTQTPSHQVTQMGQEVILRCVPISNHLYFYWYRQILGQKVEFLVSFYNNEISEKSEIFDDQFSVERPDGSNFTLKIRSTKLEDSAMYFCASMTAQETQYFGPGTRLLVL.

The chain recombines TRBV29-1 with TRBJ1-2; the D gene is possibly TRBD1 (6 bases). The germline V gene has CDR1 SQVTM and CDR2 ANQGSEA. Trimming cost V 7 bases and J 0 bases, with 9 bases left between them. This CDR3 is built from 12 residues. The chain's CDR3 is CSAWTANYGYTF. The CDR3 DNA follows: TGCAGCGCATGGACAGCTAACTATGGCTACACCTTC. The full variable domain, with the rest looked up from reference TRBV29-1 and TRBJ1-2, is SAVISQKPSRDICQRGTSLTIQCQVDSQVTMMFWYRQQPGQSLTLIATANQGSEATYESGFVIDKFPISRPNLTFSTLTVSNMSPEDSSIYLCSAWTANYGYTFGSGTRLTVV.

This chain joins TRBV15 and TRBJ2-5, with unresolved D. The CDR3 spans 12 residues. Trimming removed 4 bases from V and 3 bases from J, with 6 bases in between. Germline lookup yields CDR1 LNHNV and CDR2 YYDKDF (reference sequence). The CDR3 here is CATSIGEETQYF. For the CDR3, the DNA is TGTGCCACCAGCATAGGAGAAGAGACCCAGTACTTC.

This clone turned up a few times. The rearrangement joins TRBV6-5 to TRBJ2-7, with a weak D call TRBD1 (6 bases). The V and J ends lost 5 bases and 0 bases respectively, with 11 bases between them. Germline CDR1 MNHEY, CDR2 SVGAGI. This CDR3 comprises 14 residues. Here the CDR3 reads CASSGQSTSYEQYF. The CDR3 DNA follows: TGTGCCAGCAGTGGACAGTCAACCTCCTACGAGCAGTACTTC.

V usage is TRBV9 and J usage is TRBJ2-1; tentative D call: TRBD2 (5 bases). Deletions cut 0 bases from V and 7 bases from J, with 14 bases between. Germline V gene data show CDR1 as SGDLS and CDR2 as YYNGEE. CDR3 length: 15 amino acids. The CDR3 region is CASSVGVYRGNEQFF. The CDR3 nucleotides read TGTGCCAGCAGCGTAGGAGTTTATCGGGGAAATGAGCAGTTCTTC.

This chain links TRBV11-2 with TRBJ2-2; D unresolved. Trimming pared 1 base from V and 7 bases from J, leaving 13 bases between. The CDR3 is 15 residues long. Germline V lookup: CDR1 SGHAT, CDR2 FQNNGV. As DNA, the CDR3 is TGTGCCAGCAGCTTAGGTGTGACCTGGGACGGGGAGCTGTTTTTT. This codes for CASSLGVTWDGELFF. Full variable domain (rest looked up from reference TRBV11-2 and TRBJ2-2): EAGVAQSPRYKIIEKRQSVAFWCNPISGHATLYWYQQILGQGPKLLIQFQNNGVVDDSQLPKDRFSAERLKGVDSTLKIQPAKLEDSAVYLCASSLGVTWDGELFFGEGSRLTVL.

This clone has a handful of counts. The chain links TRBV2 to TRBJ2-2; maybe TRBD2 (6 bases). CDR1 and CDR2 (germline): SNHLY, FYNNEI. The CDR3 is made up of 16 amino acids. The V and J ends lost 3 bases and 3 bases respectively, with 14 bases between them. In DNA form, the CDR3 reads TGTGCCAGCAGTGAGGCGAGGGGAGGCGACACCGGGGAGCTGTTTTTT. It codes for CASSEARGGDTGELFF.

The CDR3 sequence is CASSSDLGTEAFF. DNA of the CDR3: TGTGCCAGCAGCTCAGACCTGGGGACTGAAGCTTTCTTT. The chain has TRBV7-7 and TRBJ1-1; D gene unclear. Germline CDR1 SSHAT, CDR2 FNYEAQ (reference sequence). CDR3 length: 13 residues. With 4 bases removed from V and 5 bases from J, the gap between germline ends came to 11 bases.

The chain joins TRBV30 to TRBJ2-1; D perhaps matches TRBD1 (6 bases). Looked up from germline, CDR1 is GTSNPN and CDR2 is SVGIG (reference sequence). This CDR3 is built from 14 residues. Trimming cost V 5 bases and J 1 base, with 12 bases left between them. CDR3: CAWDTGSSYNEQFF. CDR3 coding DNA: TGTGCCTGGGACACAGGGAGTTCCTACAATGAGCAGTTCTTC.

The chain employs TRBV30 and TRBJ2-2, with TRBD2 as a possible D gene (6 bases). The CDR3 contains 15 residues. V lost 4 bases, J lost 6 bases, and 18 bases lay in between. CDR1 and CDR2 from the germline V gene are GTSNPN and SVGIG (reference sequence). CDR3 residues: CAWTRWAGRSGELFF. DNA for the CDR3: TGTGCCTGGACGCGGTGGGCGGGGAGGTCCGGGGAGCTGTTTTTT.

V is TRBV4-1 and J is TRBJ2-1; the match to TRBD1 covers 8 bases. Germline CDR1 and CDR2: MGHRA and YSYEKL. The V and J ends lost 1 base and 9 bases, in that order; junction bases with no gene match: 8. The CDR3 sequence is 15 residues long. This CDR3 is CASSQVPRGHGEQFF. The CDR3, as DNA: TGCGCCAGCAGCCAAGTCCCCAGGGGGCATGGTGAGCAGTTCTTC.

CDR3 coding DNA: TGTGCCAGTAGTATGGGGACAGTCGGCACCGGGGAGCTGTTTTTT. Translating gives CASSMGTVGTGELFF. The J gene is TRBJ2-2, the V gene TRBV19, with 7 positions matching TRBD1. The CDR3 is made up of 15 amino acids. The junction had 5 bases not matched to a gene; V was cut back by 3 bases and J by 4 bases. In germline, CDR1 is LNHDA, CDR2 SQIVND (reference sequence).

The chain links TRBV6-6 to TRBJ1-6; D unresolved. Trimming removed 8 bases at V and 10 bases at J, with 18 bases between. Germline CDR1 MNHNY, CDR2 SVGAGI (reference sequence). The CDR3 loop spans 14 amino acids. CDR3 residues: CASDKRAAGSPLHF. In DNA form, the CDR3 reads TGTGCCAGCGATAAACGGGCCGCCGGGTCACCCCTCCACTTT.

CDR3 nucleotide sequence: TGTGCCAGCAGTGGAAGAAGAGATGAAAAACTGTTTTTT. Its protein is CASSGRRDEKLFF. This sequence joins TRBV25-1 and TRBJ1-4, with D unresolved. Trimming removed 4 bases at V and 6 bases at J, with 9 bases between. This CDR3 contains 13 residues. CDR1 is MGHDK and CDR2 is SYGVNS in the germline V gene.

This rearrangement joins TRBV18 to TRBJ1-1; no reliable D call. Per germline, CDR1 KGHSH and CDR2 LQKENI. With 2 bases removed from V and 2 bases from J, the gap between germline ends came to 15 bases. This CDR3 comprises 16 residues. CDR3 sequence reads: CASSPYSLEGNTEAFF. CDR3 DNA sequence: TGTGCCAGCTCACCATATAGTCTCGAGGGAAACACTGAAGCTTTCTTT.

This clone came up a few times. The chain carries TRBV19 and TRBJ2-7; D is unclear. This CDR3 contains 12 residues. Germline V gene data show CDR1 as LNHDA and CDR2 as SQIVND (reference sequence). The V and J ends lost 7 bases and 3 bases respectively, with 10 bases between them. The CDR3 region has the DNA TGTGCCAGTATGGGTGCCAACTACGAGCAGTACTTC. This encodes CASMGANYEQYF.

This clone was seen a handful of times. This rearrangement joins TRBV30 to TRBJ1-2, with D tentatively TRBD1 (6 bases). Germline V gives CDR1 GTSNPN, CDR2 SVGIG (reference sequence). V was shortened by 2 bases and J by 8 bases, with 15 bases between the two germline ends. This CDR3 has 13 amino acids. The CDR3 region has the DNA TGTGCCTGGAGTTCTACAGGGACGTCCGGCTACACCTTC. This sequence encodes CAWSSTGTSGYTF.